These 10 T cell receptor beta chains were sequenced from one sample in a study of blood T cells in healthy people across ages. Alongside a J-beta primer mix, a sample-barcoded 5' primer served in a second PCR lasting about 7 to 12 cycles. Using its own MiXCR run on the 5' RACE reads, TCRdb lists one record per CDR3 protein. The sample yields fewer than 1,000,000 distinct CDR3 sequences, approximately 48% seen once. Source material: blood. The receptors originated from a man aged 55 to 69 in good health.

This clonotype was seen a handful of times. The genes are TRBV2 and TRBJ1-5; maybe TRBD1 (5 bases). The V gene lost 6 bases and the J gene lost 3 bases, with 12 bases spanning the gap. The CDR3 is made up of 14 amino acids. Germline V lookup: CDR1 SNHLY, CDR2 FYNNEI. In DNA, the CDR3 is TGTGCCAGCAGGGCGACAGACCTCAATCAGCCCCAGCATTTT. This translates into CASRATDLNQPQHF.

The CDR3 loop reads CASSLYGRENTEAFF. The CDR3 region has the DNA TGTGCCAGCAGCTTATATGGCAGGGAGAACACTGAAGCTTTCTTT. V is TRBV7-6 and J is TRBJ1-1; TRBD1 is a possible D gene (5 bases). Germline lookup yields CDR1 SGHVS and CDR2 FNYEAQ. The CDR3 has 15 residues. With 2 bases removed from V and 1 base from J, the gap between germline ends came to 11 bases.

This chain connects TRBV4-1 to TRBJ2-7, with D perhaps TRBD1 or TRBD2 (5 bases each). Trimming stripped 4 bases from V and 6 bases from J, with 19 bases between. CDR1 is MGHRA and CDR2 is YSYEKL in the germline V gene. The CDR3 contains 15 residues. The CDR3, as DNA: TGCGCCAGCAGCCGTTCCGGGACGGAAAAGGGCGAGCAGTACTTC. This sequence encodes CASSRSGTEKGEQYF.

V gene TRBV28 combines with J gene TRBJ1-1; D is uncertain. The CDR3 length is 15 residues. Germline CDR1 is MDHEN and CDR2 is SYDVKM. V lost 5 bases and J 1 base, leaving 14 bases between the germline ends. The CDR3 is CASSPVPSGNTEAFF. The CDR3 region has the DNA TGTGCCAGCAGTCCCGTCCCGTCAGGGAACACTGAAGCTTTCTTT.

This chain uses TRBV7-9 with TRBJ2-1; D ambiguous. The CDR3 has 14 amino acids. The germline V gene has CDR1 SEHNR and CDR2 FQNEAQ (reference sequence). V was pared by 1 base and J by 8 bases, with 12 bases between. CDR3 sequence reads: CASSLGMGIHEQFF. The DNA of the CDR3 is TGTGCCAGCAGCTTAGGGATGGGGATCCATGAGCAGTTCTTC.

This chain uses TRBV4-3 with TRBJ1-2; TRBD1 matches at 8 bases. The V gene end was trimmed by 0 bases and the J gene end by 6 bases; junction bases not matched to a gene: 6. CDR3 length equals 15 residues. Germline CDR1 reads LGHNA; CDR2 reads YSLEER. The CDR3: CASSQDQGASDGYTF. CDR3 coding DNA: TGCGCCAGCAGCCAAGATCAGGGGGCGTCGGATGGCTACACCTTC.

This clonotype was counted at least ten times. This chain joins TRBV5-1 and TRBJ2-7; D possibly corresponds to TRBD1 (7 bases). The CDR3 has 15 residues. With 4 bases removed from V and 4 bases from J, the gap between germline ends came to 18 bases. Germline assignment: CDR1 SGHRS and CDR2 YFSETQ. The CDR3 reads CASSLEAGGRYEQYF. The CDR3 DNA is TGCGCCAGCAGCCTCGAAGCAGGGGGGCGGTACGAGCAGTACTTC. Looking up the rest from reference TRBV5-1 and TRBJ2-7 gives the full variable domain: KAGVTQTPRYLIKTRGQQVTLSCSPISGHRSVSWYQQTPGQGLQFLFEYFSETQRNKGNFPGRFSGRQFSNSRSEMNVSTLELGDSALYLCASSLEAGGRYEQYFGPGTRLTVT.

This clonotype was picked up a small number of times. The V and J genes are TRBV20-1 and TRBJ2-3; D is unclear. The CDR3 consists of 14 residues. Germline CDR1 reads DFQATT; CDR2 reads SNEGSKA (reference sequence). V was shortened by 2 bases and J by 2 bases, with 11 bases between the two germline ends. The CDR3 loop is CSARLGFFTDTQYF. Written as DNA, the CDR3 is TGCAGTGCTAGACTGGGTTTTTTCACAGATACGCAGTATTTT.

The CDR3 DNA reads TGTGCCAGCAGTTATAACAGGGGAGGGGTCAATGAGCAGTTCTTC. This sequence encodes CASSYNRGGVNEQFF. V is TRBV2 and J is TRBJ2-1; D is possibly TRBD1 or TRBD2 (7 bases each). V lost 5 bases, J lost 6 bases, and 17 bases lay in between. The CDR3 is made up of 15 amino acids. CDR1 is SNHLY and CDR2 is FYNNEI in the germline V gene.

This clonotype was found many times. The V call is TRBV7-2, the J call TRBJ2-5; a possible D gene is TRBD1 (5 bases). The V gene lost 5 bases and the J gene lost 1 base, with 8 bases spanning the gap. Looked up from germline, CDR1 is SGHTA and CDR2 is FQGNSA. The CDR3 loop spans 13 amino acids. The CDR3 region is CASSRGAQETQYF. The CDR3 nucleotides read TGTGCCAGCAGCAGGGGCGCCCAAGAGACCCAGTACTTC.